Below are 10 T cell receptor beta chains sequenced from a single sample in a study of blood T cell repertoires in COVID-19. Sequencing was performed with immunoSEQ multiplex PCR; in TCRdb, only in-frame clones are kept and a portion is missing. Found here are 450,000 or so clones, 85% to 90% of them singletons; the top ten hold approximately 0.9%. Material: peripheral blood. These receptors were obtained from a man between 18 and 35 years old with COVID-19, enrolled during active disease.

The chain combines TRBV5-1 with TRBJ1-4; 8 bases align to TRBD1. The CDR3 totals 15 residues. Germline V gene sequence: CDR1 SGHRS, CDR2 YFSETQ. V shed 3 bases, J shed 7 bases, and the junction held 8 bases outside the gene matches. CDR3 residues: CASSSTGAGVEKLFF. As DNA, the CDR3 is TGCGCCAGCAGCTCGACAGGGGCCGGGGTTGAAAAACTGTTTTTT. Combining the CDR3 with reference TRBV5-1 and TRBJ1-4 gives the whole variable domain KAGVTQTPRYLIKTRGQQVTLSCSPISGHRSVSWYQQTPGQGLQFLFEYFSETQRNKGNFPGRFSGRQFSNSRSEMNVSTLELGDSALYLCASSSTGAGVEKLFFGSGTQLSVL.

The chain uses TRBV7-9 and TRBJ2-6, with 10 bases matching TRBD1. The CDR3 sequence is 18 residues long. V trimming: 5 bases; J trimming: 3 bases; junction bases outside the gene matches: 10. Germline CDR1 SEHNR, CDR2 FQNEAQ (reference sequence). The CDR3 loop reads CASSPSPGTGVGANVLTF. As DNA, the CDR3 is TGTGCCAGCAGCCCCAGTCCCGGGACAGGGGTTGGGGCCAACGTCCTGACTTTC.

This clone was detected once. The rearrangement joins TRBV9 to TRBJ2-5; 10 bases align to TRBD2. The trim removed 4 bases at V and 1 base at J, leaving 7 bases unmatched. The V gene's germline CDR1 is SGDLS and CDR2 YYNGEE. The CDR3 is made up of 16 amino acids. The CDR3 here is CASSLGTSVRQETQYF. The DNA of the CDR3 is TGTGCCAGCAGCCTGGGGACTAGCGTCCGCCAAGAGACCCAGTACTTC.

The chain combines TRBV3-1 (or the pseudogene TRBV3-2) with TRBJ2-2, with TRBD1 identical over 9 bases. V shed 4 bases, J shed 5 bases, and the junction held 5 bases outside the gene matches. The CDR3 is 15 residues long. Germline V gene data show CDR1 as LGHDT and CDR2 as YNNKEL (reference sequence). This CDR3 reads CASSPWTGETGELFF. In DNA form, the CDR3 reads TGTGCCAGCAGCCCTTGGACAGGGGAAACCGGGGAGCTGTTTTTT.

Here the CDR3 DNA reads TGCGCCAGCAGATCGGGAGTAGGCTCCTACAATGAGCAGTTCTTC. Residues: CASRSGVGSYNEQFF. The chain employs TRBV5-1 and TRBJ2-1, with D perhaps TRBD2 (6 bases). Germline V lookup: CDR1 SGHRS, CDR2 YFSETQ. Trimming left V 5 bases short and J 0 bases short, with 12 bases between. This CDR3 spans 15 amino acids.

This sequence joins TRBV14 and TRBJ1-3; D uncertain. The CDR3 loop spans 18 amino acids. The V and J ends lost 1 base and 0 bases respectively, with 16 bases between them. Germline-derived CDR1 and CDR2 are SGHDN and FVKESK. The CDR3 sequence: CASSQGGGMGPSGNTIYF. In DNA, the CDR3 is TGTGCCAGCAGCCAAGGTGGAGGGATGGGCCCCTCTGGAAACACCATATATTTT.

This chain links TRBV7-9 with TRBJ1-1; perhaps TRBD1 as D (5 bases). V was pared by 4 bases and J by 4 bases, with 16 bases between. In germline, CDR1 is SEHNR, CDR2 FQNEAQ (reference sequence). The CDR3 extends over 15 amino acids. The CDR3 is CASSSTTAGGTEAFF. In DNA, the CDR3 is TGTGCCAGCAGCTCCACAACAGCCGGGGGCACTGAAGCTTTCTTT.

The V call is TRBV20-1, the J call TRBJ2-7; 10 bases align to TRBD2. The CDR3 spans 16 residues. The V and J ends lost 3 bases and 5 bases, in that order; junction bases with no gene match: 13. CDR1 is DFQATT, CDR2 SNEGSKA, per germline (reference sequence). The chain's CDR3 is CSASAYSSGRRNEQYF. CDR3 bases: TGCAGTGCTAGTGCCTATTCTAGCGGGAGAAGGAACGAGCAGTACTTC.

The CDR3 DNA is TGCGCCAGCAGCCTCGGACAGGAGCAAGAGACCCAGTACTTC. Protein: CASSLGQEQETQYF. The V and J genes are TRBV5-1 and TRBJ2-5; 7 bases are shared with TRBD1. Losses at the gene ends were 4 bases for V and 2 bases for J; bases not matched to a gene: 5. The CDR3 covers 14 residues. The germline V gene encodes CDR1 SGHRS and CDR2 YFSETQ.

The chain combines TRBV25-1 with TRBJ2-1; D is ambiguous. Trimming left V 3 bases short and J 1 base short, with 10 bases between. Germline CDR1 MGHDK, CDR2 SYGVNS. CDR3 length: 15 amino acids. The CDR3 DNA reads as TGTGCCAGCAGTGATGGTAGCCGATCCTACAATGAGCAGTTCTTC. The encoded protein is CASSDGSRSYNEQFF.